This TCR beta chain was captured by sequencing in a study of blood T cell repertoires in COVID-19. The wider study: From the United States, Italy and Spain came samples of acute and convalescent COVID-19. The analysed material was cDNA or gDNA that came from T cells, B-cell-depleted T cells, or PBMCs.

Germline values: CDR1 SEHNR, CDR2 FQNEAQ (reference sequence). The length of the CDR3 is 15 residues. The V and J ends lost 5 bases and 5 bases, in that order; junction bases with no gene match: 5. Cohort 3 donors were reported recovered after two negative PCRs, clearance, or symptom resolution. Per the original methods: Amplification of reference gene primers was used by the study to estimate nucleated cell counts. The protocol was immunoSEQ multiplex PCR, while the TCRdb copy is restricted to in-frame clones and leaves out a portion. The V and J calls and clone size were taken over from that table, and D and trimming were inferred from the DNA. Of 250,000 to 350,000 clones in the sample, around 87% were seen once.

The sequence came from a woman aged 30 to 39 who had recovered from COVID-19. The genes are TRBV7-9 and TRBJ2-2, with 10 bases matching TRBD1. The source material was PBMCs or T cells enriched from blood (not recorded which). The CDR3 region has the DNA TGTGCCAGCAGCACTGACAGGGGGCGAACCGGGGAGCTGTTTTTT. This gives the protein CASSTDRGRTGELFF.